This T cell receptor (beta chain) was sequenced for a study of cytomegalovirus exposure and HLA in healthy donors. Study summary: A prior analysis found 100 million to 140 million unique TCR beta sequences from some 200 million T cells. The study's early data release held roughly 90 million unique TCRs from HLA-typed donors. Genotyping showed roughly 76% of 350 to 400 donors falling in the Caucasian-associated ancestry cluster. Study-wide results and limits: Several V segments, TRBV6-2 and TRBV6-3 among them, could not be told apart and were dropped.

To note about this clone: Its target is unknown.

V lost 4 bases, J lost 2 bases, and 11 bases stayed unmatched. Germline assignment: CDR1 SNHLY and CDR2 FYNNEI. The CDR3 is 18 amino acids. 13 Jbeta primers and 60 Vbeta primers were used for the PCR. The table came from immunoSEQ multiplex PCR; TCRdb's copy has only in-frame clones and leaves some out. The table includes approximately 170,000 clones, over 75% detected once. The source material was PBMCs. The receptor's source is a female donor in good health and CMV-seronegative. The chain recombines TRBV2 with TRBJ1-6; 7 nucleotides line up with TRBD1. The CDR3 sequence: CASSVRQGDPTYNSPLHF. The CDR3 coding sequence is TGTGCCAGCAGTGTTAGGCAGGGGGATCCTACCTATAATTCACCCCTCCACTTT. The whole variable domain, remainder taken from reference TRBV2 and TRBJ1-6, is EPEVTQTPSHQVTQMGQEVILRCVPISNHLYFYWYRQILGQKVEFLVSFYNNEISEKSEIFDDQFSVERPDGSNFTLKIRSTKLEDSAMYFCASSVRQGDPTYNSPLHFGNGTRLTVT.